This T cell receptor beta chain comes out of a study of blood T cell repertoires in COVID-19. Source study methods: Reference gene primer amplification in the assay estimated nucleated cell counts. TCRdb's table, derived via immunoSEQ multiplex PCR, lists solely in-frame clones and lacks some. V and J calls and clone size are copied from that table; D and trimming were computed from the DNA. The table shows 250,000 to 300,000 clones, with nearly 90% occurring only once. The CDR3 is 14 residues long. CDR1 is MNHGY, CDR2 SVAAGI, per germline. Trimming took off 4 bases at V and 6 bases at J, with 13 bases between the two ends.

The clonotype comes from a woman aged 55-69 years who had recovered from COVID-19. This chain joins TRBV6-9 and TRBJ1-3; a weak D match, TRBD1 (6 bases). The sequencing input was PBMCs or T cells enriched from blood (not recorded which). DNA of the CDR3: TGTGCCAGCAGTTCCGACAGGACACTAAACACCATATATTTT. Its translation: CASSSDRTLNTIYF.